Shown below are 21 T cell receptor beta chains from a single sample sequenced in a study of shared clonotypes between healthy human individuals. Sequencing was performed with immunoSEQ multiplex PCR; in TCRdb, only in-frame clones are kept and a portion is missing. The table shows 450,000 to 600,000 clones, with 79% occurring only once. The sample was PBMCs. Every receptor here comes from a woman between 35 and 50 years old in good health. Some clones in this sample may be carry-over from other donors' samples.

This clone was recorded at least ten times. The DNA for the CDR3 is TGTGCCAGCAGCCCGGACAGGGGGCTTCCCACCGGGGAGCTGTTTTTT. It translates to CASSPDRGLPTGELFF. The V call is TRBV28, the J call TRBJ2-2, with 11 bases that match TRBD1. Germline-derived CDR1 and CDR2 are MDHEN and SYDVKM. The CDR3 is 16 residues long. J was trimmed by 4 bases and V by 6 bases; bases with no gene match: 7.

In its sample, this clone was seen many times. CDR3: CASSPAGGGELFF. Here the CDR3 DNA reads TGTGCCAGCAGTCCCGCAGGGGGCGGGGAGCTGTTTTTT. The chain has TRBV27 and TRBJ2-2; 7 bases are a match to TRBD1. The CDR3 length is 13 residues. V trimming: 5 bases; J trimming: 7 bases; junction bases outside the gene matches: 4. From germline, CDR1 is MNHEY and CDR2 SMNVEV (reference sequence).

The chain recombines TRBV30 with TRBJ1-1; D gene ambiguous. Deletions cut 0 bases from V and 2 bases from J, with 7 bases between. This CDR3 has 13 residues. The V gene's germline CDR1 is GTSNPN and CDR2 SVGIG (reference sequence). The CDR3 reads CAWSVDSNTEAFF. Here the CDR3 DNA reads TGTGCCTGGAGTGTGGACTCAAACACTGAAGCTTTCTTT. The full variable domain, completed using reference TRBV30 and TRBJ1-1, is SQTIHQWPATLVQPVGSPLSLECTVEGTSNPNLYWYRQAAGRGLQLLFYSVGIGQISSEVPQNLSASRPQDRQFILSSKKLLLSDSGFYLCAWSVDSNTEAFFGQGTRLTVV.

The chain couples TRBV5-1 to TRBJ2-3; D is ambiguous. Looked up from germline, CDR1 is SGHRS and CDR2 is YFSETQ. The V end lost 0 bases, the J end lost 1 base, and 6 bases lay between the germline ends. CDR3 length: 14 amino acids. In DNA, the CDR3 is TGCGCCAGCAGCTTGGCTGCGGGCACAGATACGCAGTATTTT. Protein sequence: CASSLAAGTDTQYF.

The chain links TRBV7-9 to TRBJ2-7, with D perhaps TRBD1 (6 bases). Trimming left V 5 bases short and J 7 bases short, with 21 bases between. Germline V lookup: CDR1 SEHNR, CDR2 FQNEAQ (reference sequence). This CDR3 is built from 15 residues. The CDR3 DNA follows: TGTGCCAGCAGCCAGGTCCAGGGGATTGCGGGTGAGCAGTACTTC. It codes for CASSQVQGIAGEQYF.

The rearrangement uses TRBV28 and TRBJ2-1; 7 bases agree with TRBD2. With V trimmed by 0 bases and J by 5 bases, 4 bases remained unmatched. Germline lookup yields CDR1 MDHEN and CDR2 SYDVKM. CDR3 length: 15 amino acids. DNA for the CDR3: TGTGCCAGCAGTTTATGGGGCGGGAGAAACAATGAGCAGTTCTTC. Translated: CASSLWGGRNNEQFF.

J is TRBJ2-2 and V is TRBV29-1; possibly TRBD1 for D (5 bases). Germline assignment: CDR1 SQVTM and CDR2 ANQGSEA. CDR3 length equals 14 residues. V dropped 7 bases and J dropped 3 bases, with 15 bases sitting between them. CDR3 coding DNA: TGCAGCGCCAGGGCCCCGGTGGACACCGGGGAGCTGTTTTTT. Translated, it gives CSARAPVDTGELFF.

The chain is built from TRBV18 and TRBJ2-3; tentative D call: TRBD1 (5 bases). The V end was cut by 3 bases, the J end by 1 base, with 17 bases between. CDR3 size: 17 residues. Germline values: CDR1 KGHSH, CDR2 LQKENI. The CDR3 DNA reads TGTGCCAGCTCACCTGGCAGGGCCCCTCGACGCACAGATACGCAGTATTTT. This gives the protein CASSPGRAPRRTDTQYF.

This chain uses TRBV27 with TRBJ2-7; the D gene is possibly TRBD2 (6 bases). This CDR3 is 17 amino acids long. Germline V gives CDR1 MNHEY, CDR2 SMNVEV (reference sequence). Trimming cost V 3 bases and J 4 bases, with 22 bases left between them. The CDR3 protein is CASSFSPPLEGLYEQYF. CDR3 in DNA: TGTGCCAGCAGTTTTTCTCCCCCCTTGGAGGGTTTATACGAGCAGTACTTC.

The rearrangement joins TRBV4-1 to TRBJ2-3; the D gene is possibly TRBD2 (5 bases). The germline V gene encodes CDR1 MGHRA and CDR2 YSYEKL. Trimming took 0 bases from V and 0 from J, leaving 16 bases between them. The CDR3 is made up of 18 amino acids. CDR3 coding DNA: TGCGCCAGCAGCCAAGATCCTCCGCCCGGGGTTAGCACAGATACGCAGTATTTT. Residues: CASSQDPPPGVSTDTQYF.

This sequence joins TRBV28 and TRBJ2-5; either TRBD1 or TRBD2 may fit D (6 bases each). The J call may be wrong; the DNA end is better matched by TRBJ2-7. Germline V CDR1 and CDR2: MDHEN, SYDVKM. The CDR3 totals 15 residues. The CDR3 nucleotides read TGTGCCAGCAGTTCCTTGACGGGGGCGGCCTACGAGCAGTACTTC. Translated: CASSSLTGAAYEQYF.

V and J are TRBV5-6 and TRBJ2-1, with D unresolved. Deletions cut 2 bases from V and 4 bases from J, with 19 bases between. From germline, CDR1 is SGHDT and CDR2 YYEEEE. The CDR3 runs to 17 residues. CDR3 in amino acids: CASSLELTSPVYNEQFF. CDR3 bases: TGTGCCAGCAGCTTAGAACTGACCTCGCCCGTTTACAATGAGCAGTTCTTC.

This CDR3 reads CASSKTTGTAIRNGYTF. The CDR3 region has the DNA TGTGCCAGCTCTAAAACAACGGGGACAGCGATAAGAAATGGCTACACCTTC. The V call is TRBV28, the J call TRBJ1-2; 7 positions agree with TRBD1. The CDR3 totals 17 residues. Germline CDR1 reads MDHEN; CDR2 reads SYDVKM. The ends lost 8 bases at V and 6 bases at J; junction bases unmatched: 21.

V and J are TRBV28 and TRBJ2-7, with 7 bases aligning to TRBD2. Trimming took 6 bases from V and 6 from J; bases not matched to a gene: 5. There are 12 residues in the CDR3. CDR1 is MDHEN and CDR2 is SYDVKM in the germline V gene. CDR3 bases: TGTGCCAGCAGAGTGGGGGGGGTCGAGCAGTACTTC. This encodes CASRVGGVEQYF.

As for this clone: Other nucleotide sequences in the sample specify the same CDR3. The genes are TRBV19 and TRBJ1-3, with D uncertain. The CDR3 has 13 amino acids. V lost 4 bases, J lost 7 bases, and 11 bases lay in between. Germline assignment: CDR1 LNHDA and CDR2 SQIVND (reference sequence). In DNA, the CDR3 is TGTGCCAGTAGTACCACTACCGGCAACACCATATATTTT. It is translated as CASSTTTGNTIYF.

V gene TRBV5-5 combines with J gene TRBJ2-7, with 11 positions matching TRBD2. V trimming: 2 bases; J trimming: 2 bases; junction bases outside the gene matches: 15. CDR3 length: 19 residues. The germline V gene encodes CDR1 SGHKS and CDR2 YYEKEE (reference sequence). CDR3 sequence reads: CASSFWVVAGGPRTYEQYF. The CDR3 coding sequence is TGTGCCAGCAGCTTCTGGGTGGTAGCGGGAGGGCCTAGGACCTACGAGCAGTACTTC. The variable domain in full, completed from reference TRBV5-5 and TRBJ2-7, reads DAGVTQSPTHLIKTRGQQVTLRCSPISGHKSVSWYQQVLGQGPQFIFQYYEKEERGRGNFPDRFSARQFPNYSSELNVNALLLGDSALYLCASSFWVVAGGPRTYEQYFGPGTRLTVT.

The V call is TRBV18, the J call TRBJ2-5; 13 bases map to TRBD2. The CDR3 is 16 residues long. The germline CDR1 and CDR2 sequences are KGHSH and LQKENI. Germline trimming cut 5 bases from V and 2 bases from J; bases unmatched to any gene: 5. CDR3 in DNA: TGTGCCAGCTCATCTCGGACTAGCGGGAGTCAAGAGACCCAGTACTTC. It translates to CASSSRTSGSQETQYF.

The rearrangement links TRBV18 to TRBJ1-3; D unresolved. The CDR3 sequence is 12 residues long. V lost 3 bases and J lost 7, with 7 bases in between. Germline V gene sequence: CDR1 KGHSH, CDR2 LQKENI. CDR3 DNA: TGTGCCAGCTCACCGGGTGGGAACACCATATATTTT. As protein: CASSPGGNTIYF. Variable domain in full (rest from reference TRBV18 and TRBJ1-3): NAGVMQNPRHLVRRRGQEARLRCSPMKGHSHVYWYRQLPEEGLKFMVYLQKENIIDESGMPKERFSAEFPKEGPSILRIQQVVRGDSAAYFCASSPGGNTIYFGEGSWLTVV.

A single count supports this clone. The chain carries TRBV7-3 and TRBJ2-3, with 15 positions matching TRBD2. Germline CDR1 is SGHTA and CDR2 is FQGTGA. CDR3 length: 15 amino acids. V dropped 5 bases and J dropped 5; count of bases not matched to a gene: 2. CDR3 sequence reads: CASSPGLAGGDTQYF. Written as DNA, the CDR3 is TGTGCCAGCAGCCCGGGACTAGCGGGAGGAGATACGCAGTATTTT.

As regards this clone: The germline gene is not matched at one end of the junction; a read error may be the cause. The chain employs TRBV7-2 and TRBJ2-5, with D possibly being TRBD2 (6 bases). CDR1 and CDR2 from the germline V gene are SGHTA and FQGNSA. The CDR3 length is 13 residues. In DNA, the CDR3 is TGTGCCAGCAGATTAGCGGCGAGGGAGACCCAGTACTTC. This gives the protein CASRLAARETQYF.

The rearrangement links TRBV19 to TRBJ1-4; 9 nucleotides align to TRBD1. After removal of 7 bases from V and 8 bases from J, the junction contained 11 bases not matched to a gene. CDR3 length: 15 residues. Germline V gene sequence: CDR1 LNHDA, CDR2 SQIVND (reference sequence). The CDR3 DNA sequence: TGTGCCAGTATCGACAGGGGGATGACGAGGGAAAAACTGTTTTTT. It specifies CASIDRGMTREKLFF.